Listed below are T cell receptor beta chains from one sample, sequenced in a study of breast tumors, draining lymph nodes, adjacent tissues. TCRdb ran MiXCR on the multiplex PCR reads and lists one entry per CDR3 protein. The repertoire holds about 53,000 distinct CDR3 sequences, with around 45% as singletons. The sequencing sample was made of breast tumor tissue. The receptors derive from a female donor with breast cancer. Some clones in this sample may be carry-over from other donors' samples. CDR3s include the opening cysteine and the closing phenylalanine or tryptophan. A D gene is named only where the DNA matches it firmly. Clone size appears in some rows only: once, few, many, or a class for an expanded clone.

J gene	V gene	D gene	clone size	CDR3 DNA	CDR3 protein
TRBJ1-2	TRBV5-1	TRBD1	many	TGCGCCAGCAGCTTAGAAGACAGGGTGGATGGCTACACCTTC	CASSLEDRVDGYTF
TRBJ2-2	TRBV7-9	TRBD2	.	TGTGCCAGCAGCTTATTGAGGACTAGCGGGGGGAGATACCCCGGGGAGCTGTTTTTT	CASSLLRTSGGRYPGELFF
TRBJ2-3	TRBV25-1	TRBD2	many	TGTGCCAGCAGTACGGGAGGGCGAGATACGCAGTATTTT	CASSTGGRDTQYF
TRBJ2-5	TRBV29-1	TRBD2	medium-sized	TGCAGCGTTGGCAACCTAGCGGGAGGAGGGACCCAGTACTTC	CSVGNLAGGGTQYF
TRBJ1-6	TRBV20-1	TRBD1	.	TGCAGTGCTACCAGCAGAGGGACAGGCAGCAATTCACCCCTCCACTTT	CSATSRGTGSNSPLHF
TRBJ2-7	TRBV20-1	TRBD2	many	TGCAGTGCCAGACGGCTAGCGGACGAGCAGTACTTC	CSARRLADEQYF
TRBJ1-5	TRBV3-1	.	many	TGTGCCAGCAGCCAAAACGACTTTAATCAGCCCCAGCATTTT	CASSQNDFNQPQHF
TRBJ1-1	TRBV11-3	TRBD1	.	TGTGCCAGCAGCCGACGGGACAGAGGGAACACTGAAGCTTTCTTT	CASSRRDRGNTEAFF
TRBJ2-5	TRBV4-1	.	many	TGCGCCAGCAGCCAAGATTTTCTCGGGCCAGGGCAACAAGAGACCCAGTACTTC	CASSQDFLGPGQQETQYF
TRBJ2-1	TRBV10-1	.	many	TGCGCCAGCAGTGAGTCTAAGAGCGGTGTGCAGTTCTTC	CASSESKSGVQFF
TRBJ2-1	TRBV20-1	.	many	TGCAGTGCTAGAGGGGGGAGCTCCTACAATGAGCAGTTCTTC	CSARGGSSYNEQFF
TRBJ2-1	TRBV9	TRBD1	.	TGTGCCAGCAGCGCTACACGCGGGACAGGGGGGATCCATGAGCAGTTCTTC	CASSATRGTGGIHEQFF
TRBJ2-7	TRBV7-9	TRBD1	.	TGTGCCAGCCGGGACAGCGAGCAGTACTTC	CASRDSEQYF
TRBJ1-2	TRBV10-3	TRBD1	.	TGTGCCATCAGTGGGCCGGGACAGGGGGACTATGGCTACACCTTC	CAISGPGQGDYGYTF
TRBJ2-7	TRBV20-1	.	.	TGCAGTGCTAGAGAGGGATGGAGCGAGCAGTACTTC	CSAREGWSEQYF
TRBJ1-5	TRBV7-2	TRBD1	many	TGTGCCAGCAGCTTCAGGGGGCCGGAGCCCCAGCATTTT	CASSFRGPEPQHF
TRBJ2-7	TRBV7-2	.	.	TGTGCCAGCAGCTTAGAGGCGGAAGGGCATAACGCCTACGAGCAGTACTTC	CASSLEAEGHNAYEQYF
TRBJ2-1	TRBV7-2	TRBD2	medium-sized	TGTGCCAGCAGCTTAAATGCGGGAGGGCAGAATGAGCAGTTCTTC	CASSLNAGGQNEQFF
TRBJ2-3	TRBV6-5	TRBD2	.	TGTGCCAGCAGGGCGTTAGCGGGAGGGAGAGGAGATACGCAGTATTTT	CASRALAGGRGDTQYF
TRBJ2-1	TRBV15	TRBD2	many	TGTGCCACCAGTAGTTTACCCGGAGCGGGAGGGTTCTATGAGCAGTTCTTC	CATSSLPGAGGFYEQFF
TRBJ2-7	TRBV7-8	.	many	TGTGCCAGCAGCTCCCAAAGCAACAGGGTATCCGAGCAGTACTTC	CASSSQSNRVSEQYF
TRBJ2-5	TRBV7-6	.	medium-sized	TGTGCCAGCAGCCCACACGGGATACAAGAGACCCAGTACTTC	CASSPHGIQETQYF
TRBJ2-2	TRBV19	.	many	TGTGCCAGTAGTCTCAGGGGACGTACTGACACCGGGGAGCTGTTTTTT	CASSLRGRTDTGELFF
TRBJ2-7	TRBV19	.	many	TGTGCCAGTAGTATGTCAGGTAGGGGATTGGGGGAGCAGTACTTC	CASSMSGRGLGEQYF
TRBJ1-5	TRBV20-1	.	.	TGCAGTGCCCCGCCTTTGGGGGATAGCCATCAGCCCCAGCACTTT	CSAPPLGDSHQPQHF
TRBJ1-3	TRBV7-9	.	many	TGTGCCAGCAGCTTAAGGGGTGGTGGAAACACCATATATTTT	CASSLRGGGNTIYF
TRBJ2-2	TRBV6-6	.	medium-sized	TGTGCCAGCAGTTTTCCCATCCGTACTAGCAGTGGCACCGGGGAGCTGTTTTTT	CASSFPIRTSSGTGELFF
TRBJ1-2	TRBV7-9	.	.	TGTGCCAGCAGCGTTGATAATAGCAGGGAATCTGGCTACACCTTC	CASSVDNSRESGYTF
TRBJ2-7	TRBV4-1	.	.	TGCGCCAGCAGCCGCGACACGGGGGCGCGGATCGAGCAGTACTTC	CASSRDTGARIEQYF
TRBJ1-2	TRBV2	.	.	TGTGCCAGCGTCAAGGGTCGTGGCTACACCTTC	CASVKGRGYTF
TRBJ1-5	TRBV30	TRBD1	many	TGTGCCTGGAGTCGGACAGGGGACGTAGATCAGCCCCAGCATTTT	CAWSRTGDVDQPQHF
TRBJ2-5	TRBV7-2	TRBD2	.	TGTGCCAGCAGTCGGGGACTAGCGGGAGGCGGTTGGATGACCCAGTACTTC	CASSRGLAGGGWMTQYF
TRBJ2-7	TRBV14	.	.	TGTGCCAGCAGCCAGGGGGGTGGACCCTACGAGCAGTACTTC	CASSQGGGPYEQYF
TRBJ1-1	TRBV4-1	.	few	TGCGCCAGCAGCCAAGAAGGTGCACAGGCCGTTGAAGCTTTCTTT	CASSQEGAQAVEAFF
TRBJ2-3	TRBV9	TRBD2	many	TGTGCCAGCAGCCCAAAAGACCTAGCGGGAGCCGGTGGAAATACGCAGTATTTT	CASSPKDLAGAGGNTQYF
TRBJ2-3	TRBV20-1	TRBD2	many	TGCAGTGCGCGAGGACTAGCGGGAGGGTCTACAGATACGCAGTATTTT	CSARGLAGGSTDTQYF
TRBJ2-7	TRBV3-1	.	many	TGTGCCAGCAGCCAGGGTCAGGGCTACGAGCAGTACTTC	CASSQGQGYEQYF
TRBJ2-1	TRBV20-1	TRBD2	.	TGCAGTGCTAGAGGACGAGCGGGATGGGATGAGCAGTTCTTC	CSARGRAGWDEQFF
TRBJ2-1	TRBV11-2	.	once	TGTGCCAGCAGCTCAGACGGGAGCTCCTACAATGAGCAGTTCTTT	CASSSDGSSYNEQFF
TRBJ2-5	TRBV7-2	TRBD1	many	TGTGCCAGCAGCTTCGACAGGGGGACTCGGGAGACCCAGTACTTC	CASSFDRGTRETQYF
TRBJ2-5	TRBV5-4	.	.	TGTGCCAGCAGCCCGGGTGGAGCCAACCAAGAGACCCAGTACTTC	CASSPGGANQETQYF
TRBJ2-7	TRBV20-1	TRBD2	many	TGCAGTGCCAGCCGGGCGGGAGGGCCCCTCTCCGACGAGCAGTACTTC	CSASRAGGPLSDEQYF
TRBJ2-3	TRBV4-1	TRBD2	many	TGCGCCAGCAGCCAAGAAACTAGCGGGATCACAGATACGCAGTATTTT	CASSQETSGITDTQYF
TRBJ2-1	TRBV19	TRBD2	.	TGTGCCAGTGGTAGATCGCTAGCGGGAGGGCCTGTCAATGAGCAGTCCTTC	CASGRSLAGGPVNEQSF
TRBJ1-4	TRBV29-1	.	.	TGCAGCGTTTACTACAGAGACGGGGCAACTAATGAAAAACCGTTTTTT	CSVYYRDGATNEKPFF
TRBJ2-7	TRBV20-1	TRBD2	.	TGCAGTGCTAGAGATGGGGCGCAACTAGCGGAAAGCTCCTACGAGCAGTACTTC	CSARDGAQLAESSYEQYF
TRBJ1-2	TRBV27	.	many	TGTGCCAGCAGTTTGAGGGTGTATGACTATGGCTACACCTTC	CASSLRVYDYGYTF
TRBJ2-1	TRBV29-1	.	many	TGCAGCGTTTCTCCGACCTACAATGAGCAGTTCTTC	CSVSPTYNEQFF
TRBJ2-1	TRBV10-1	TRBD1	.	TGCGCCAGCAGTGAGTTTAAGGGGGCGGTGGTCAATGAGCAGTTCTTC	CASSEFKGAVVNEQFF
TRBJ2-7	TRBV5-5	TRBD1	once	TGTGCCAGCAGCTTCGGACAGGCGCCCTACGAGCAGTACTTC	CASSFGQAPYEQYF
TRBJ1-2	TRBV9	.	.	TGTGCCAGCAGCGGAGAACAGGGATCTAGCTATGGCTACACCTTC	CASSGEQGSSYGYTF
TRBJ1-6	TRBV11-2	.	few	TGTGCCAGCAGCCCGATACTCCCTAATTCACCCCTCCACTTT	CASSPILPNSPLHF